The rows below give T cell receptor beta chains drawn from one sample of a study of T-cell reconstitution after alpha-beta-depleted transplantation in children. TCRdb re-called the PCR reads through MiXCR, storing one row per CDR3 protein. This sample has roughly 89,000 distinct CDR3 sequences; more than 9% occur once, and the top ten carry about 14%. Sample: PBMCs from the stem cell graft donor, taken from the stem cell graft. The receptors shown here come from a human donor who donated a stem cell graft to a child with inherited bone marrow failure. Both conserved end residues are part of each CDR3. The D gene is left open where the match is weak. Clone size, where shown, is once, few, many, or a class for clones that have expanded.

d_gene | len | j_gene | v_gene | abundance | CDR3aa | CDR3nt
- | 13 | TRBJ2-5 | TRBV7-3 | many | CASSSGTQETQYF | TGTGCCAGCAGCTCCGGGACTCAAGAGACCCAGTACTTC
- | 12 | TRBJ2-3 | TRBV6-5 | many | CASRMDRDTQYF | TGTGCCAGCAGGATGGACAGAGATACGCAGTATTTT
TRBD1 | 16 | TRBJ1-6 | TRBV5-1 | many | CASSFGTGGYVSPLHF | TGCGCCAGCAGCTTTGGGACAGGGGGCTATGTATCACCCCTCCACTTT
- | 17 | TRBJ2-5 | TRBV4-2 | many | CASSQQWGDPGIETQYF | TGTGCCAGCAGCCAACAGTGGGGGGACCCGGGGATAGAGACCCAGTACTTC
- | 14 | TRBJ2-1 | TRBV20-1 | many | CSAFSGHLYNEQFF | TGCAGTGCTTTTTCGGGACACCTCTACAATGAGCAGTTCTTC
TRBD2 | 18 | TRBJ2-2 | TRBV12-3/TRBV12-4 | many | CASSSPGAGGGKAGELFF | TGTGCCAGCAGTTCACCGGGAGCGGGGGGCGGTAAGGCCGGGGAGCTGTTTTTT
TRBD1 | 14 | TRBJ2-3 | TRBV7-2 | many | CASSLTGGRDTQYF | TGTGCCAGCAGCTTAACAGGGGGCAGAGATACGCAGTATTTT
TRBD1 | 14 | TRBJ2-1 | TRBV18 | many | CASAPGGSYNEQFF | TGTGCCAGCGCACCAGGGGGCTCCTACAATGAGCAGTTCTTC
TRBD1 | 14 | TRBJ2-7 | TRBV27 | many | CASSPGTGGYEQYF | TGTGCCAGCAGTCCCGGGACAGGGGGCTACGAGCAGTACTTC
- | 15 | TRBJ1-2 | TRBV12-3/TRBV12-4 | few | CASSLALGGRAGYTF | TGTGCCAGCAGTTTAGCGCTGGGGGGGCGAGCCGGCTACACCTTC
- | 17 | TRBJ2-1 | TRBV27 | many | CASSSDPRGRVNNEQFF | TGTGCCAGCAGTTCCGATCCCAGGGGAAGAGTGAACAATGAGCAGTTCTTC
- | 14 | TRBJ1-4 | TRBV20-1 | - | CSARDQGGGEKLFF | TGCAGTGCTAGAGATCAAGGGGGGGGTGAAAAACTGTTTTTT
TRBD1 | 20 | TRBJ2-2 | TRBV5-1 | many | CASSFRPPGQGTANTGELFF | TGCGCCAGCAGCTTCCGCCCCCCGGGACAGGGGACAGCGAACACCGGGGAGCTGTTTTTT
- | 16 | TRBJ2-1 | TRBV4-3 | many | CASSQAIYQGPEEQFF | TGCGCCAGCAGCCAAGCGATATACCAGGGCCCCGAGGAGCAGTTCTTC
- | 15 | TRBJ2-7 | TRBV28 | many | CASSPPGTRTYEQYF | TGTGCCAGCAGTCCCCCCGGGACAAGGACCTACGAGCAGTACTTC
TRBD2 | 15 | TRBJ2-1 | TRBV20-1 | many | CSARRGTSRLNEQFF | TGCAGTGCTAGGCGCGGGACTAGCCGACTCAATGAGCAGTTCTTC
TRBD1 | 13 | TRBJ1-1 | TRBV6-6 | many | CASTTGDYTEAFF | TGTGCCAGCACCACAGGGGACTACACTGAAGCTTTCTTT
TRBD2 | 14 | TRBJ2-7 | TRBV11-2 | many | CASSFRGLAYEQYF | TGTGCCAGCAGCTTTCGGGGACTAGCCTACGAGCAGTACTTC
TRBD2 | 18 | TRBJ2-7 | TRBV11-1 | few | CASSRTGATAGDPYEQYF | TGTGCCAGCAGCCGGACGGGGGCGACAGCGGGGGACCCCTACGAGCAGTACTTC
- | 14 | TRBJ2-3 | TRBV20-1 | many | CSARGTFGGDTQYF | TGCAGTGCTAGGGGGACTTTCGGCGGTGATACGCAGTATTTT
TRBD1 | 16 | TRBJ1-5 | TRBV19 | many | CASSTIDRVWDQPQHF | TGTGCCAGTAGTACCATCGACAGGGTTTGGGATCAGCCCCAGCATTTT
- | 18 | TRBJ2-4 | TRBV11-2 | few | CASSSAVAAPLAKNIQYF | TGTGCCAGCAGCTCGGCGGTGGCGGCGCCCCTAGCCAAAAACATTCAGTACTTC
- | 14 | TRBJ1-5 | TRBV7-2 | many | CASSLLQGYQPQHF | TGTGCCAGCAGCTTATTGCAGGGCTATCAGCCCCAGCATTTT
- | 14 | TRBJ2-7 | TRBV7-2 | many | CASSLGRDTYEQYF | TGTGCCAGCAGCTTGGGGCGGGATACCTACGAGCAGTACTTC
- | 17 | TRBJ1-1 | TRBV11-2 | many | CASSLENSFRHVTEAFF | TGTGCCAGCAGCTTAGAAAACTCTTTTCGACACGTCACTGAAGCTTTCTTT